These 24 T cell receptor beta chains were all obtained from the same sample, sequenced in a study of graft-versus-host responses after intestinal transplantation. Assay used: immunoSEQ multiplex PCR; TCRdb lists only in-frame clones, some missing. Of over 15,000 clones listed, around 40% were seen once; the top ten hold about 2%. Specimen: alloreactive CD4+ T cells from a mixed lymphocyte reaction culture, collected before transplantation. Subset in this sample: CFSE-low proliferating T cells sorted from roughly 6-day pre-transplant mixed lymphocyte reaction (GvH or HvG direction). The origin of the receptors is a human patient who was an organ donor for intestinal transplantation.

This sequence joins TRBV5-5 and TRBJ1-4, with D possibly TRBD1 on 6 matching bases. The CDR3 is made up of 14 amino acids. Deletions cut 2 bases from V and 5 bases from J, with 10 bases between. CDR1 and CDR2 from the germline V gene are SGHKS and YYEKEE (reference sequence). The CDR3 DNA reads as TGTGCCAGCAGCTTCCAGGGGAAGAATGAAAAACTGTTTTTT. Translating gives CASSFQGKNEKLFF.

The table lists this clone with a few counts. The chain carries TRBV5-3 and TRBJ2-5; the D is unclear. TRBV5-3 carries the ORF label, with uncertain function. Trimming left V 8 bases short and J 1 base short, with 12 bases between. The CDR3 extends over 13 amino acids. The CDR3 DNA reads TGTGCCAGCACCCCTTTTTTCCAAGAGACCCAGTACTTC. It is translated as CASTPFFQETQYF.

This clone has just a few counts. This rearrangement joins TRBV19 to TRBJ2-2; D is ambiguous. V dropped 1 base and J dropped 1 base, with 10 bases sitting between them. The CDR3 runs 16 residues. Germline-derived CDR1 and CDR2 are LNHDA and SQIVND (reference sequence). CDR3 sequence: CASSIGRLENTGELFF. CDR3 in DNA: TGTGCCAGTAGTATAGGGCGGTTAGAGAACACCGGGGAGCTGTTTTTT.

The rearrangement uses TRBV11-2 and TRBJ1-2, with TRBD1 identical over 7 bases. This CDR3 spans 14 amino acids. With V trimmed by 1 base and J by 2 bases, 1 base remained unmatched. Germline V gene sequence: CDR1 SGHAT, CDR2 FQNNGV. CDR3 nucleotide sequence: TGTGCCAGCAGCTTAGTAGGGGGCAACTATGGCTACACCTTC. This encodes CASSLVGGNYGYTF.

CDR3 loop: CSVESLGQAYGYTF. The CDR3 DNA reads TGCAGCGTTGAATCTTTAGGGCAGGCCTATGGCTACACCTTC. This chain joins TRBV29-1 and TRBJ1-2, with D hard to call. The CDR3 loop spans 14 amino acids. Trimming stripped 2 bases from V and 4 bases from J, with 14 bases between. The germline gives CDR1 SQVTM, CDR2 ANQGSEA.

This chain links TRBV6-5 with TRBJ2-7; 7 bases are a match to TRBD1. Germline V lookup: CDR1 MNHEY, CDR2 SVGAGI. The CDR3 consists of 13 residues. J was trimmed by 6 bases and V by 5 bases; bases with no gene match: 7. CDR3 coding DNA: TGTGCCAGCAGTGGCCTAGGGGGCAGCGAGCAGTACTTC. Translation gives CASSGLGGSEQYF.

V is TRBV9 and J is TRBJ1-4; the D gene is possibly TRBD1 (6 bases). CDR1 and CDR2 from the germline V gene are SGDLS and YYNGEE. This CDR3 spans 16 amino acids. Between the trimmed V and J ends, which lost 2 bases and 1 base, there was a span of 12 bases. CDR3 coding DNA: TGTGCCAGCAGCGTGGGACCACAGGGAACTAATGAAAAACTGTTTTTT. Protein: CASSVGPQGTNEKLFF.

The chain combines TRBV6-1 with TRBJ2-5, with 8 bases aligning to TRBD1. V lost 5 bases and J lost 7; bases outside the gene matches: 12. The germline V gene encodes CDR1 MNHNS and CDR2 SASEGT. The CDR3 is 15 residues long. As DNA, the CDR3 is TGTGCCAGCAGTACGAGGACAGGGTTTGTTGGGACCCAGTACTTC. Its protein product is CASSTRTGFVGTQYF.

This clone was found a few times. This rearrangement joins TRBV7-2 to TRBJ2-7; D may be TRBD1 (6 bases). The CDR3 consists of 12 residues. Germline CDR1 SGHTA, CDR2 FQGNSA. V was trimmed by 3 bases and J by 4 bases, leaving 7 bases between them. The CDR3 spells CASSLGAYEQYF. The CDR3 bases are TGTGCCAGCAGCTTGGGGGCGTACGAGCAGTACTTC.

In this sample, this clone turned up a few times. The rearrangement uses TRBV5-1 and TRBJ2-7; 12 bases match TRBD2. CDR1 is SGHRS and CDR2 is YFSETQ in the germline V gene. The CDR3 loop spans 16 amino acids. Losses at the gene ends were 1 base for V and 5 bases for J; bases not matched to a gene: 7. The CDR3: CASSLMTSGSSNEQYF. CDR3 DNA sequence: TGCGCCAGCAGCTTGATGACTAGCGGGAGTTCCAACGAGCAGTACTTC.

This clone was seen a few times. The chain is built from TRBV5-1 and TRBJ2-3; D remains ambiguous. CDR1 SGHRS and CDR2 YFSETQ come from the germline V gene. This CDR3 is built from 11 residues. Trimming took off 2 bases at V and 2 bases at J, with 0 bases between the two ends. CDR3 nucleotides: TGCGCCAGCAGCTTCACAGATACGCAGTATTTT. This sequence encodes CASSFTDTQYF. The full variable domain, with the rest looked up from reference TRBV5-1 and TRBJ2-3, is KAGVTQTPRYLIKTRGQQVTLSCSPISGHRSVSWYQQTPGQGLQFLFEYFSETQRNKGNFPGRFSGRQFSNSRSEMNVSTLELGDSALYLCASSFTDTQYFGPGTRLTVL.

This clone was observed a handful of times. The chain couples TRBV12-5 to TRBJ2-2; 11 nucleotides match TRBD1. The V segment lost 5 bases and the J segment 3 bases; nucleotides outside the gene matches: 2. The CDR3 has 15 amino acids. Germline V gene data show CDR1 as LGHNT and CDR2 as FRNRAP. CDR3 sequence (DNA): TGTGCTAGTGGTGTGGGACAGGGGGACACCGGGGAGCTGTTTTTT. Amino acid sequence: CASGVGQGDTGELFF.

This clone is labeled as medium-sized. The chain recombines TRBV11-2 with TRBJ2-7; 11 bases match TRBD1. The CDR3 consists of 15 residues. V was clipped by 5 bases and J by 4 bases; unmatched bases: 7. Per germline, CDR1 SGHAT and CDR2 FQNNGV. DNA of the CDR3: TGTGCCAGCAGCAGAGGACAGGGGGCGAGGTACGAGCAGTACTTC. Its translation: CASSRGQGARYEQYF. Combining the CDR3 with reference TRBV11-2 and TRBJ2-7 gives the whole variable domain EAGVAQSPRYKIIEKRQSVAFWCNPISGHATLYWYQQILGQGPKLLIQFQNNGVVDDSQLPKDRFSAERLKGVDSTLKIQPAKLEDSAVYLCASSRGQGARYEQYFGPGTRLTVT.

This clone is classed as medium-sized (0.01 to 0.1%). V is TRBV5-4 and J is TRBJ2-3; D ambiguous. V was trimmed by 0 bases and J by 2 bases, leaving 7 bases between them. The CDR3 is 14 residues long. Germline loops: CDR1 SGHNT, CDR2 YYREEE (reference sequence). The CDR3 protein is CASSLGVPTDTQYF. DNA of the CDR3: TGTGCCAGCAGCTTGGGAGTACCCACAGATACGCAGTATTTT.

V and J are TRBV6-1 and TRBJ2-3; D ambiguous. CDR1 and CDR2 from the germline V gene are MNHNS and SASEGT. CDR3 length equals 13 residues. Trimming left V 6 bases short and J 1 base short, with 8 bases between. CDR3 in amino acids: CASRPPGTDTQYF. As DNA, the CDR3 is TGTGCCAGCAGGCCCCCCGGCACAGATACGCAGTATTTT.

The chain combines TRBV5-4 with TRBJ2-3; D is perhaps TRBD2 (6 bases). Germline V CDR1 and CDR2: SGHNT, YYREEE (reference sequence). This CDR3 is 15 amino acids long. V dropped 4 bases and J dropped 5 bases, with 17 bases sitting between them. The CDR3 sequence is CASSPNFGGGDTQYF. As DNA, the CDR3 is TGTGCCAGCAGCCCTAACTTCGGGGGAGGAGATACGCAGTATTTT. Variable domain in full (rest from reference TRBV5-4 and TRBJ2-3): ETGVTQSPTHLIKTRGQQVTLRCSSQSGHNTVSWYQQALGQGPQFIFQYYREEENGRGNFPPRFSGLQFPNYSSELNVNALELDDSALYLCASSPNFGGGDTQYFGPGTRLTVL.

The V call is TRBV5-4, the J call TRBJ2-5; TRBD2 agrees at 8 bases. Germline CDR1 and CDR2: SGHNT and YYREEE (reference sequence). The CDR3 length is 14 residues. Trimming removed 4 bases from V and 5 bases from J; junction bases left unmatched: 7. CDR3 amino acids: CASSPGLALETQYF. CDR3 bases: TGTGCCAGCAGCCCCGGACTAGCTTTGGAGACCCAGTACTTC.

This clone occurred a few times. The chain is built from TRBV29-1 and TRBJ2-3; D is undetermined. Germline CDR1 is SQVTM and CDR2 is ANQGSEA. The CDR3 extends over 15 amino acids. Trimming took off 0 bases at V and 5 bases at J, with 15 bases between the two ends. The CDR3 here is CSVEDEVVRLDTQYF. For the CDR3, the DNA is TGCAGCGTTGAAGATGAGGTTGTGCGGCTAGATACGCAGTATTTT.

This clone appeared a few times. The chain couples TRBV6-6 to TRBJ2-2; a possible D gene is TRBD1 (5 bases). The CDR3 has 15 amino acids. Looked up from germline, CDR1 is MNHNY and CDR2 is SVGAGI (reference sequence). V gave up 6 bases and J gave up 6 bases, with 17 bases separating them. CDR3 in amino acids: CASSPIARVPGELFF. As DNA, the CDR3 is TGTGCCAGCAGCCCAATAGCCAGGGTACCCGGGGAGCTGTTTTTT.

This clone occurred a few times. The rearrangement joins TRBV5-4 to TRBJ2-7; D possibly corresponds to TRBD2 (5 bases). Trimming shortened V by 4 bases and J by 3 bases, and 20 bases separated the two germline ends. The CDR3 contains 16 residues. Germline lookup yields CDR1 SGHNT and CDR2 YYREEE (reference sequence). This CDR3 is CASSPASYRTFYEQYF. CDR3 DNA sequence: TGTGCCAGCAGCCCCGCCTCATACCGGACTTTCTACGAGCAGTACTTC. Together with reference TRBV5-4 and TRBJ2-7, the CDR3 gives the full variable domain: ETGVTQSPTHLIKTRGQQVTLRCSSQSGHNTVSWYQQALGQGPQFIFQYYREEENGRGNFPPRFSGLQFPNYSSELNVNALELDDSALYLCASSPASYRTFYEQYFGPGTRLTVT.

The CDR3 loop is CASSLAQGREAFF. CDR3 bases: TGCGCCAGCAGCTTGGCTCAGGGAAGAGAAGCTTTCTTT. The rearrangement joins TRBV5-1 to TRBJ1-1; D may be TRBD1 (5 bases). Germline CDR1 reads SGHRS; CDR2 reads YFSETQ. This CDR3 has 13 amino acids. V was cut by 0 bases and J by 8 bases, with 11 bases left in between.

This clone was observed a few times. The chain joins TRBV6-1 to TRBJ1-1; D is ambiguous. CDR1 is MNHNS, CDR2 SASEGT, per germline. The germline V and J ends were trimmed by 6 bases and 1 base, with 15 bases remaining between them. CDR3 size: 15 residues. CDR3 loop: CASSHLANKNTEAFF. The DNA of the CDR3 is TGTGCCAGCAGCCACCTCGCTAACAAGAACACTGAAGCTTTCTTT.

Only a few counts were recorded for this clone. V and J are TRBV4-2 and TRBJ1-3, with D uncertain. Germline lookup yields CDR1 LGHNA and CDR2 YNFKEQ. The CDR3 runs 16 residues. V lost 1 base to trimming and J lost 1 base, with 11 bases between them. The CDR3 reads CASSQVGGISGNTIYF. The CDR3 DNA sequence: TGTGCCAGCAGCCAAGTCGGCGGGATATCTGGAAACACCATATATTTT.

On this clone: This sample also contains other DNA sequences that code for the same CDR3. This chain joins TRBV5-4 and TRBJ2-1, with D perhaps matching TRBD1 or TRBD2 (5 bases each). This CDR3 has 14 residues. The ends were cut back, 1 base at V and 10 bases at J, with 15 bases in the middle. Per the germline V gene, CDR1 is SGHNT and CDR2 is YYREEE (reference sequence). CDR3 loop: CASSLSASRDEQFF. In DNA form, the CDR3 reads TGTGCCAGCAGCTTGAGCGCGTCTCGGGACGAGCAGTTCTTC.